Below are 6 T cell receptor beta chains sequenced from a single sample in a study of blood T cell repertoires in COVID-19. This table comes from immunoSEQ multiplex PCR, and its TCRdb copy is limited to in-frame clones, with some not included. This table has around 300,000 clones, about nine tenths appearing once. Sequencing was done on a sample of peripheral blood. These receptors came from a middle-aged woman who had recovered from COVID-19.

The CDR3 DNA reads as TGTGCCAGCTCACCAGGGTCCAGGGGCGGTGAAAAACTGTTTTTT. The encoded protein is CASSPGSRGGEKLFF. V and J are TRBV18 and TRBJ1-4, with a weak D call TRBD1 (6 bases). CDR3 length: 15 amino acids. Trimming cost V 2 bases and J 7 bases, with 14 bases left between them. Germline-derived CDR1 and CDR2 are KGHSH and LQKENI.

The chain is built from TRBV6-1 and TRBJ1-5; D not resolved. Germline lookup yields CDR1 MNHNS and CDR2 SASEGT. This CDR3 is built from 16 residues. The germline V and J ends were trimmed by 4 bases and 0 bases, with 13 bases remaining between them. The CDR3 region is CASSGLTTGSNQPQHF. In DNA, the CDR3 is TGTGCCAGCAGTGGATTAACCACCGGTAGCAATCAGCCCCAGCATTTT.

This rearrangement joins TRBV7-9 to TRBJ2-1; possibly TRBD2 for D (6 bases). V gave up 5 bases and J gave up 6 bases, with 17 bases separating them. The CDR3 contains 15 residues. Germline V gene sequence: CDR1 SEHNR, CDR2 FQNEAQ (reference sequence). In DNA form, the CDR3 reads TGTGCCAGCAGCCGCGGGTCTAGCGCTCTCAATGAGCAGTTCTTC. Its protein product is CASSRGSSALNEQFF.

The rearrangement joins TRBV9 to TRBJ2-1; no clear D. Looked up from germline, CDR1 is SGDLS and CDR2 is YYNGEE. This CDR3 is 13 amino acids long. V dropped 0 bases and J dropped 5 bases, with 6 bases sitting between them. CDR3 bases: TGTGCCAGCAGCGTAGACCTAGACAATGAGCAGTTCTTC. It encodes CASSVDLDNEQFF.

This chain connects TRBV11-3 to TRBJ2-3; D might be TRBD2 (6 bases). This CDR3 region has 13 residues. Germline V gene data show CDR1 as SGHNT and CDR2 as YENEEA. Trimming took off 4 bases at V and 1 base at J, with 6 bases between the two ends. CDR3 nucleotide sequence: TGTGCCAGCAGCTCGGGAGGCACAGATACGCAGTATTTT. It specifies CASSSGGTDTQYF.

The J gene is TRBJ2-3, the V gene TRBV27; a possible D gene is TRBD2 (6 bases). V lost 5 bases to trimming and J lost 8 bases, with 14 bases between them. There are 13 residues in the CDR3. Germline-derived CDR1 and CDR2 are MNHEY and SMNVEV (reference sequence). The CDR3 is CASSPAGLGTQYF. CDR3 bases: TGTGCCAGCAGTCCAGCGGGTTTGGGTACGCAGTATTTT.